This TCR beta chain was sequenced for a study of T cell changes during pregnancy in multiple sclerosis (dated by TCRdb to about 2019). Looking at the study overall: In women with multiple sclerosis, the researchers looked at how the T cell repertoire shifted as pregnancy progressed.

Comment on this clone: Its antigen has not been determined. Base-call qualities are not available, and no considerably larger clone is one nucleotide away.

Receptor libraries were prepared by the immunoSEQ multiplex PCR assay. TCRdb took over this immuneACCESS table, retaining in-frame rearrangements with V and J assigned. Such tables are incomplete; in checked studies, under half of the missing clones stem from an unresolved V gene, and the remainder is unexplained. For this sample the table gives 50,000 to 70,000 clones, of which 92% were detected only once. The ten largest clones take up 0.8% to 1% of the sample. The cysteine opens and the phenylalanine closes a CDR3 of 15 amino acids. Solely the CDR3 DNA is kept, with 45 bases framed from the first base. Reading the germline V gene (reference sequence) gives CDR1 SEHNR and CDR2 FQNEAQ. Between the V and J ends, shortened by 3 bases and 9 bases respectively, the junction contains 18 bases.

This clonotype was sampled from a female donor with multiple sclerosis, enrolled in a pregnancy study. Material: peripheral blood, obtained in the first trimester of pregnancy. The chain links TRBV7-9 with TRBJ2-1; the D gene cannot be named for sure. The CDR3 loop reads CASSFDVDFRGEQFF. The nucleotides read TGTGCCAGCAGCTTTGATGTCGACTTCCGAGGTGAGCAGTTCTTC.